This TCR beta chain comes out of a study of blood T cell repertoires in COVID-19. CDR3 length: 11 residues. Germline loops: CDR1 DFQATT, CDR2 SNEGSKA (reference sequence). V lost 3 bases, J lost 3 bases, and 6 bases lay in between. TCRdb's table, derived via immunoSEQ multiplex PCR, lists solely in-frame clones and lacks some. The table includes about 170,000 clones, roughly 80% detected once. The sequenced material came from peripheral blood. The gene calls are TRBV20-1 and TRBJ2-7; D is uncertain. This TCR was sampled from a woman aged 80 or over with acute or convalescent COVID-19. This chain's CDR3 is CSASTSYEQYF. The CDR3 DNA follows: TGCAGTGCTAGCACCAGCTACGAGCAGTACTTC.